This T cell receptor (beta chain) came from a study of cytomegalovirus exposure and HLA in healthy donors. PCR employed 60 Vbeta and 13 Jbeta primers. Per the original methods: About 11 million of the 80 million or so unique TCR beta chains counted in a later analysis were shared. Produced via immunoSEQ multiplex PCR; TCRdb's table is partial and in-frame only. V, J and clone size derive from that table, while D and trimming were established from the DNA sequence. The profile shows 200,000 to 250,000 clones, over 65% of them singletons. Of note for this clone: Antigen: not known.

The study, taken as a whole, reports: Presence/absence analyses took donor sequencing depth as roughly uniform. Among TCR sequences, most were rare, though some public TCRs appeared in many donors.

CDR1 and CDR2 (germline): SGHTA, FQGTGA. The CDR3 extends over 14 amino acids. Between the trimmed V and J ends, which lost 2 bases and 7 bases, there was a span of 11 bases. In nominal health when sampled, donors likely had unrecorded immune exposures nonetheless. The receptor was derived from a man between 18 and 29 years old in good health and CMV-seronegative. The sample was PBMCs. The gene calls are TRBV7-3 and TRBJ2-2; D possibly corresponds to TRBD2 (7 bases). The CDR3 region is CASSLRGAGGELFF. CDR3 bases: TGTGCCAGCAGCTTACGGGGGGCAGGCGGGGAGCTGTTTTTT.